This passage covers 21 T cell receptor beta chains from one sample sequenced in a study of T cell responses to AZD1222 COVID-19 vaccine. Sequenced by immunoSEQ multiplex PCR; TCRdb stores in-frame clones only, minus some. Among tens of thousands of clones listed, 80% to 90% were seen once. The sample here was peripheral blood, taken 28 days after the second AZD1222 dose. Every receptor here comes from an adult who received the AZD1222 COVID-19 vaccine.

The CDR3 here is CASRLRGTGELFF. The CDR3 DNA follows: TGTGCCAGCAGGCTCAGGGGCACCGGGGAGCTGTTTTTT. The chain employs TRBV27 and TRBJ2-2, with TRBD1 as a possible D gene (6 bases). CDR1 is MNHEY, CDR2 SMNVEV, per germline (reference sequence). This CDR3 comprises 13 residues. Trimming removed 6 bases from V and 4 bases from J, with 9 bases in between.

This clone was seen only a few times. This sequence joins TRBV4-1 and TRBJ2-3; 8 nucleotides align to TRBD2. Germline CDR1 MGHRA, CDR2 YSYEKL. With V trimmed by 1 base and J by 3 bases, 6 bases remained unmatched. The CDR3 is made up of 16 amino acids. Here the CDR3 reads CASSQVSGGGTDTQYF. The CDR3, as DNA: TGCGCCAGCAGCCAAGTAAGCGGGGGTGGGACAGATACGCAGTATTTT.

The chain links TRBV25-1 to TRBJ1-2; the D gene is possibly TRBD1 (6 bases). Germline V gene sequence: CDR1 MGHDK, CDR2 SYGVNS. This CDR3 has 12 amino acids. The ends were cut back, 5 bases at V and 8 bases at J, with 12 bases in the middle. The CDR3 nucleotides read TGTGCCAGCAGTAGGGGGGGACGGGGCTACACCTTC. It codes for CASSRGGRGYTF.

The chain couples TRBV29-1 to TRBJ1-2; D is possibly TRBD1 (5 bases). V was cut by 7 bases and J by 0 bases, with 9 bases left in between. This CDR3 contains 12 residues. Germline V CDR1 and CDR2: SQVTM, ANQGSEA. In nucleotides, the CDR3 is TGCAGCGGTGGACACCCTAACTATGGCTACACCTTC. This encodes CSGGHPNYGYTF.

The gene calls are TRBV18 and TRBJ1-2; D might be TRBD1 (5 bases). With 6 bases removed from V and 1 base from J, the gap between germline ends came to 12 bases. Germline V gives CDR1 KGHSH, CDR2 LQKENI. The CDR3 extends over 14 amino acids. In DNA, the CDR3 is TGTGCCAGCTCGGCCGGGACGGATAACTATGGCTACACCTTC. Protein product: CASSAGTDNYGYTF.

The chain has TRBV21-1 and TRBJ2-2. TRBV21-1 is labeled a pseudogene. The CDR3 sequence is 13 residues long. The CDR3, as DNA: TGTGCCAGCAACAGAGGATTTACCGGGGAGCTGTTTTTT. It translates to CASNRGFTGELFF.

The chain is built from TRBV7-6 and TRBJ1-2; 7 bases are shared with TRBD1. The CDR3 spans 13 residues. The V segment lost 5 bases and the J segment 2 bases; nucleotides outside the gene matches: 2. The germline CDR1 and CDR2 sequences are SGHVS and FNYEAQ. CDR3 sequence (DNA): TGTGCCAGCAGCCCGACAGGGAACTATGGCTACACCTTC. Translation gives CASSPTGNYGYTF.

This clone was counted a single time. V gene TRBV7-2 combines with J gene TRBJ2-1, with a weak D call TRBD1 (6 bases). V was clipped by 2 bases and J by 1 base, with 6 bases between them. Germline assignment: CDR1 SGHTA and CDR2 FQGNSA. CDR3 length: 14 amino acids. The CDR3 here is CASSLQGSYNEQFF. The CDR3, as DNA: TGTGCCAGCAGCTTACAGGGGTCCTACAATGAGCAGTTCTTC.

The chain has TRBV5-3 and TRBJ2-7; 10 bases map to TRBD1. TRBV5-3 is annotated as an ORF whose role is uncertain. The CDR3 sequence is 13 residues long. The CDR3 spells CARTGDRGYEQYF. The CDR3 bases are TGTGCTCGTACAGGGGACAGGGGCTACGAGCAGTACTTC.

The CDR3 here is CASSYRDSYGYTF. CDR3 sequence (DNA): TGTGCCAGCAGTTACAGGGACAGCTATGGCTACACCTTC. The chain joins TRBV6-5 to TRBJ1-2; 7 bases map to TRBD1. V was clipped by 2 bases and J by 4 bases; unmatched bases: 1. This CDR3 contains 13 residues. The germline V gene encodes CDR1 MNHEY and CDR2 SVGAGI.

The chain carries TRBV5-5 and TRBJ1-6; TRBD1 matches 7 bases. The CDR3 contains 15 residues. CDR1 is SGHKS and CDR2 is YYEKEE in the germline V gene (reference sequence). V gave up 4 bases and J gave up 5 bases; unmatched junction bases: 6. The CDR3 bases are TGTGCCAGCAGCAACCAGGGGGTAAATAATTCACCCCTCCACTTT. Residues: CASSNQGVNNSPLHF.

This chain joins TRBV10-3 and TRBJ2-1; D might be TRBD1 (5 bases). This CDR3 contains 15 residues. Germline CDR1 ENHRY, CDR2 SYGVKD. V dropped 2 bases and J dropped 8 bases, with 16 bases sitting between them. CDR3 nucleotide sequence: TGTGCCATCAGTGAGCCGGGCCAAAAAGGGGATGAGCAGTTCTTC. Its protein product is CAISEPGQKGDEQFF.

V usage is TRBV6-2 or TRBV6-3 and J usage is TRBJ2-7; the D is unclear. V lost 0 bases, J lost 0 bases, and 9 bases lay in between. CDR1 is MNHEY, CDR2 SVGEGT, per germline. The CDR3 has 15 residues. The CDR3 reads CASSYSKENSYEQYF. CDR3 in DNA: TGTGCCAGCAGTTACTCGAAAGAAAACTCCTACGAGCAGTACTTC.

The chain uses TRBV29-1 and TRBJ2-7; the D is unclear. V was trimmed by 7 bases and J by 1 base, leaving 14 bases between them. Germline CDR1 is SQVTM and CDR2 is ANQGSEA. The CDR3 loop spans 13 amino acids. The CDR3: CSACKRVSYEQYF. CDR3 nucleotide sequence: TGCAGCGCCTGTAAAAGGGTGTCCTACGAGCAGTACTTC.

The CDR3 loop reads CASSEDNPYEQYF. Here the CDR3 DNA reads TGTGCCAGCAGTGAAGACAACCCCTACGAGCAGTACTTC. The chain couples TRBV6-1 to TRBJ2-7; unclear D gene. CDR1 and CDR2 from the germline V gene are MNHNS and SASEGT. This CDR3 has 13 residues. The V gene lost 1 base and the J gene lost 2 bases, with 6 bases spanning the gap.

The chain carries TRBV12-5 and TRBJ2-5; either TRBD1 or TRBD2 may supply D (5 bases each). The germline V gene has CDR1 LGHNT and CDR2 FRNRAP. V was pared by 1 base and J by 4 bases, with 13 bases between. This CDR3 region has 15 residues. CDR3 nucleotide sequence: TGTGCTAGTGGTTTGGCAAACCGGGACGGAGAGACCCAGTACTTC. Amino acid sequence: CASGLANRDGETQYF.

The CDR3 nucleotides are TGTGCCAGCAGTGAAACCTCAGGGGGGTATCGAGGCTACACCTTC. This sequence encodes CASSETSGGYRGYTF. The genes are TRBV6-1 and TRBJ1-2, with TRBD1 matching 7 bases. V lost 2 bases and J lost 8; bases outside the gene matches: 11. Germline CDR1 reads MNHNS; CDR2 reads SASEGT. The CDR3 runs to 15 residues.

The V call is TRBV15, the J call TRBJ2-5; 7 positions agree with TRBD2. Germline assignment: CDR1 LNHNV and CDR2 YYDKDF (reference sequence). V trimming: 4 bases; J trimming: 2 bases; junction bases outside the gene matches: 10. This CDR3 comprises 16 residues. CDR3 loop: CATSNGARGGQETQYF. The CDR3 bases are TGTGCCACCAGCAATGGGGCGCGCGGGGGTCAAGAGACCCAGTACTTC.

The chain links TRBV5-5 to TRBJ1-1; D uncertain. Germline CDR1 is SGHKS and CDR2 is YYEKEE (reference sequence). The CDR3 runs 13 residues. V was pared by 0 bases and J by 7 bases, with 10 bases between. As DNA, the CDR3 is TGTGCCAGCAGCTTGGGGATCCAGAATGAAGCTTTCTTT. Its protein product is CASSLGIQNEAFF.

The chain employs TRBV2 and TRBJ1-2; D gene unclear. V was clipped by 3 bases and J by 5 bases, with 7 bases between them. This CDR3 has 12 amino acids. Looked up from germline, CDR1 is SNHLY and CDR2 is FYNNEI. DNA for the CDR3: TGTGCCAGCAGTGAGAATTCATATGGCTACACCTTC. Residues: CASSENSYGYTF.

The V call is TRBV5-8, the J call TRBJ2-5, with 16 bases lining up with TRBD2. CDR1 is SGHTS, CDR2 YDEGEE, per germline. The V segment lost 4 bases and the J segment 4 bases; nucleotides outside the gene matches: 7. The length of the CDR3 is 17 residues. CDR3 residues: CASSPGTSGGARETQYF. In nucleotides, the CDR3 is TGTGCCAGCAGCCCGGGGACTAGCGGGGGGGCGCGAGAGACCCAGTACTTC.